This T cell receptor beta chain stems from a study of shared clonotypes between healthy human individuals. The naive CD8 subset, CD45RO-negative cells positively selected for CCR7, excluded terminally differentiated effector memory CD45RA+ cells. Notes on this clone: Its antigen is not known.

General study results and limits: Sorted-subset sequencing, rarefaction showed, was incomplete despite large depth. Only a few donors were included, so the genetic and exposure-history diversity represented was limited. Generally, naive subsets (rather than memory subsets) showed larger estimated richness.

Several immunoSEQ plates received, in even portions, the genomic DNA of each subset. Measured with immunoSEQ multiplex PCR; TCRdb has only the in-frame clones, and not every one. The repertoire includes millions of clones, 90% to 95% of them detected once, and around 1.7% sits in the top ten. The material sequenced was naive CD8+ T cells from PBMCs. The sequence derives from a man aged 18 to 29 in good health. Some clones in this sample may be carry-over from other donors' samples.

The CDR3: CASSYELKQFF. The CDR3 region has the DNA TGTGCCAGCAGCTACGAGTTGAAGCAGTTCTTC. V usage is TRBV5-4 and J usage is TRBJ2-1; D is unclear. CDR1 is SGHNT, CDR2 YYREEE, per germline (reference sequence). Deletions cut 3 bases from V and 11 bases from J, with 9 bases between. The CDR3 extends over 11 amino acids.